Below, 7 T cell receptor beta chains from the same sample are listed, as sequenced in a study of graft-versus-host responses after intestinal transplantation. These receptors' targets are unknown. TCRdb's table, derived via immunoSEQ multiplex PCR, lists solely in-frame clones and lacks some. In the table there are tens of thousands of clones, about 92% of which are singletons. Sample: unstimulated CD8+ T cells sorted from spleen or lymph node cells, taken before intestinal transplant. These receptors were collected from a human donor who received an intestinal transplant.

Here the CDR3 DNA reads TGTGCCAGCAGCCCCCGGACAGTTTATGGCTACACCTTC. The encoded protein is CASSPRTVYGYTF. The chain has TRBV11-3 and TRBJ1-2, with D maybe TRBD1 (6 bases). There are 13 residues in the CDR3. Germline assignment: CDR1 SGHNT and CDR2 YENEEA. V shed 5 bases and J shed 5 bases, with 12 bases lying between them.

The chain carries TRBV4-3 and TRBJ2-7, with D possibly being TRBD2 (6 bases). The germline V gene encodes CDR1 LGHNA and CDR2 YSLEER. The CDR3 sequence is 13 residues long. Trimming removed 4 bases from V and 5 bases from J, with 12 bases in between. CDR3 nucleotides: TGCGCCAGCAGCCCCTCGGGCGGGGACGAGCAGTACTTC. Protein product: CASSPSGGDEQYF.

V is TRBV30 and J is TRBJ1-6, with TRBD1 matching over 9 bases. Germline loops: CDR1 GTSNPN, CDR2 SVGIG (reference sequence). This CDR3 region has 14 residues. With 3 bases clipped from V and 9 bases from J, the junction kept 6 bases outside the gene matches. This chain's CDR3 is CAWRQQGAASPLHF. The CDR3 DNA follows: TGTGCCTGGAGGCAACAGGGGGCGGCTTCACCCCTCCACTTT.

V is TRBV30 and J is TRBJ1-1, with 7 bases lining up with TRBD1. V dropped 5 bases and J dropped 1; count of bases not matched to a gene: 19. The CDR3 loop spans 18 amino acids. In germline, CDR1 is GTSNPN, CDR2 SVGIG (reference sequence). The CDR3 nucleotides read TGTGCCTGGGCCGCTTTGCGGTTGAGGGGGCGCGGGAACACTGAAGCTTTCTTT. This encodes CAWAALRLRGRGNTEAFF.

The chain recombines TRBV7-9 with TRBJ2-6; D might be TRBD2 (7 bases). Between the trimmed V and J ends, which lost 2 bases and 3 bases, there was a span of 11 bases. Germline loops: CDR1 SEHNR, CDR2 FQNEAQ (reference sequence). The CDR3 is 16 amino acids. This CDR3 is CASSLPGGRGANVLTF. The CDR3 coding sequence is TGTGCCAGCAGCTTACCCGGGGGGCGTGGGGCCAACGTCCTGACTTTC.

J is TRBJ1-1 and V is TRBV11-2, with 9 nucleotides matching TRBD1. CDR3 size: 17 residues. CDR1 SGHAT and CDR2 FQNNGV come from the germline V gene. V lost 3 bases, J lost 4 bases, and 12 bases stayed unmatched. CDR3 protein: CASSLPFPDRGSTEAFF. The CDR3, as DNA: TGTGCCAGCAGCTTGCCCTTTCCCGACAGGGGGAGCACTGAAGCTTTCTTT.

This chain uses TRBV5-1 with TRBJ1-5; D is undetermined. Germline-derived CDR1 and CDR2 are SGHRS and YFSETQ. The CDR3 contains 16 residues. The V gene lost 0 bases and the J gene lost 4 bases, with 14 bases spanning the gap. CDR3 region: CASSLEAVGPNQPQHF. The CDR3 coding sequence is TGCGCCAGCAGCTTGGAGGCGGTCGGCCCGAATCAGCCCCAGCATTTT.